Below, one T cell receptor (beta chain) is given with its context. Its cognate antigen is unknown. The sample is drawn from a study of shared clonotypes between healthy human individuals. About the research overall: Two women and a few men aged 18 to 49 served as donors.

The CDR3 length is 17 residues. The trim removed 3 bases at V and 2 bases at J, leaving 12 bases unmatched. Germline V gene sequence: CDR1 MNHEY, CDR2 SMNVEV (reference sequence). Sequencing was performed with immunoSEQ multiplex PCR; in TCRdb, only in-frame clones are kept and a portion is missing. The data show around 2,000,000 clones, with under 95% seen just once and over 1.5% held by the top ten. Naivety among CD8 cells was defined by CD45RO negativity and positive CCR7 selection, thereby excluding terminally differentiated effector memory CD45RA+ cells. Whole-study results and caveats: It was the few donors that limited the genetic and exposure-history diversity represented. In a few donors, about 5% of naive CD4 clonotypes appeared in common. Sampling involved blood alone; tissue repertoires likely differ.

This sequence was found in a man between 18 and 35 years old in good health. Some clones in this sample may be carry-over from other donors' samples. The V gene is TRBV27, the J gene TRBJ2-7, with 8 bases that match TRBD2. Sequenced input: naive CD8+ T cells from PBMCs. The CDR3 spells CASSFGSGSGRTYEQYF. As DNA, the CDR3 is TGTGCCAGCAGTTTTGGTTCGGGGAGCGGGAGAACCTACGAGCAGTACTTC.